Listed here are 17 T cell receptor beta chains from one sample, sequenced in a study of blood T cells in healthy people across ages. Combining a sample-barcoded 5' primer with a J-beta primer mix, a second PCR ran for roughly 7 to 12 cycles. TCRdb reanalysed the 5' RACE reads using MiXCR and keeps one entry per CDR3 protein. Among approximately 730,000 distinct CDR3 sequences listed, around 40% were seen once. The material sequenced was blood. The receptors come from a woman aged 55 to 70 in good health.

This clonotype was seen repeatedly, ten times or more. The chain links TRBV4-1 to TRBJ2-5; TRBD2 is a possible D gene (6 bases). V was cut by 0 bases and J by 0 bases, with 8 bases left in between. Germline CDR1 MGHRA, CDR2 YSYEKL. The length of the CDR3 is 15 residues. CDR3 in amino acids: CASSQDGGNQETQYF. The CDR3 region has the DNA TGCGCCAGCAGCCAAGATGGGGGGAACCAAGAGACCCAGTACTTC.

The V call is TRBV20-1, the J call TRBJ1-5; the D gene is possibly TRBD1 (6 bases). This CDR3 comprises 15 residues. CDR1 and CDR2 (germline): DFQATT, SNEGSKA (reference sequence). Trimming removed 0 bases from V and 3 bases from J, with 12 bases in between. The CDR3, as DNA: TGCAGTGCTAGAGACCTCGGGGGGGCCAATCAGCCCCAGCATTTT. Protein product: CSARDLGGANQPQHF.

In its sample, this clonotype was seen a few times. CDR3 in amino acids: CASSDQASDTQYF. In DNA form, the CDR3 reads TGTGCCAGCAGTGATCAAGCCTCAGATACGCAGTATTTT. The J gene is TRBJ2-3, the V gene TRBV2, with unresolved D. Trimming shortened V by 3 bases and J by 4 bases, and 8 bases separated the two germline ends. Germline lookup yields CDR1 SNHLY and CDR2 FYNNEI. CDR3 size: 13 residues.

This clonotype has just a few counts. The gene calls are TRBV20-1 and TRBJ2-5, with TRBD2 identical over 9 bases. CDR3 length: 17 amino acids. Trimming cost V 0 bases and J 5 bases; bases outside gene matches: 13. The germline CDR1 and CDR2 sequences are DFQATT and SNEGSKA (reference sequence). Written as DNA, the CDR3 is TGCAGTGCTAGAGATCTCGCGGTAGCGGGAGTTTCGGAGACCCAGTACTTC. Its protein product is CSARDLAVAGVSETQYF.

The CDR3 sequence is CASSLASNYGYTF. In DNA, the CDR3 is TGCGCCAGCAGCTTGGCTTCTAACTATGGCTACACCTTC. The chain carries TRBV5-1 and TRBJ1-2; D is uncertain. The CDR3 totals 13 residues. Germline CDR1 reads SGHRS; CDR2 reads YFSETQ. The germline V and J ends were trimmed by 0 bases and 0 bases, with 3 bases remaining between them.

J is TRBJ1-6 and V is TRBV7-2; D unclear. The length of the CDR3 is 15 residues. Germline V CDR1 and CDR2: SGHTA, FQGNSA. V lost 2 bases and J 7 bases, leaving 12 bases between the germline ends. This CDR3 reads CASSLSSLTNSPLHF. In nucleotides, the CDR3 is TGTGCCAGCAGCTTAAGTTCACTTACCAATTCACCCCTCCACTTT.

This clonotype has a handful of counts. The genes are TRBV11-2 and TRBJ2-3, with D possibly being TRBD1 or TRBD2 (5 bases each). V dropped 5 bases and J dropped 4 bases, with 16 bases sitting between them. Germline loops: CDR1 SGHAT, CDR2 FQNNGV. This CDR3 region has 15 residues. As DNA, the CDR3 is TGTGCCAGCAGCACGGGACCGGAAGGCGCAGATACGCAGTATTTT. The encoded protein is CASSTGPEGADTQYF.

Here the CDR3 DNA reads TGTGCCAGCAGCTTAGCGAGGACTAGCGGTAGTGAGCAGTTCTTC. It codes for CASSLARTSGSEQFF. This sequence joins TRBV7-6 and TRBJ2-1; 10 bases align to TRBD2. With 0 bases clipped from V and 9 bases from J, the junction kept 5 bases outside the gene matches. The CDR3 length is 15 residues. Per germline, CDR1 SGHVS and CDR2 FNYEAQ.

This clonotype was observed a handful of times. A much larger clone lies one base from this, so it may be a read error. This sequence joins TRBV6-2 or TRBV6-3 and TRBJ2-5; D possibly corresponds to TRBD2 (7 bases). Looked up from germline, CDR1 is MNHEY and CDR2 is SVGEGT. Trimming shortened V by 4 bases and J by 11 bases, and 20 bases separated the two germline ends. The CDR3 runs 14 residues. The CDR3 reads CASSLAGGGNEQYF. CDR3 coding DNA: TGTGCCAGCAGTTTAGCGGGCGGGGGCAATGAGCAGTACTTC.

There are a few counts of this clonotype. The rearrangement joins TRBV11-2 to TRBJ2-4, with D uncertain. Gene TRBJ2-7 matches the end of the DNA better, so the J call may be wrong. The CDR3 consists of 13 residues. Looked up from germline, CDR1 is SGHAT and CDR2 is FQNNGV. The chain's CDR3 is CASSLDFGFEQYF. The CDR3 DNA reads TGTGCCAGCAGCTTAGATTTTGGTTTCGAGCAGTACTTC.

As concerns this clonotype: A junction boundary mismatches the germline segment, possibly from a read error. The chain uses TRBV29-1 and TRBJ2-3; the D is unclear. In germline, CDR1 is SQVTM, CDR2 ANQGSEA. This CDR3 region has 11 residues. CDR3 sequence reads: CSVDLENTQSF. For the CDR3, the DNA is TGCAGCGTTGACCTCGAAAATACGCAGTCTTTT.

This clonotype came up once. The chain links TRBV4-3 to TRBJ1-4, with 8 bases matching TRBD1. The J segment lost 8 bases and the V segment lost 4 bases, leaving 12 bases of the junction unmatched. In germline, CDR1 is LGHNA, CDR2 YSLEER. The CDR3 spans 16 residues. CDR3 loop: CASSPTDGTGGEKLFF. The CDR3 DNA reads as TGCGCCAGCAGCCCCACCGACGGGACAGGCGGCGAAAAACTGTTTTTT.

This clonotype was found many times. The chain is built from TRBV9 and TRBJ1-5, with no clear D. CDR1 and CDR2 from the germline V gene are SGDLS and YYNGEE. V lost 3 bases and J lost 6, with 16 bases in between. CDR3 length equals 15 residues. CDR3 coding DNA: TGTGCCAGCAGCGCCGCGGGCGGGGTCCTTCAGCCCCAGCATTTT. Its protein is CASSAAGGVLQPQHF.

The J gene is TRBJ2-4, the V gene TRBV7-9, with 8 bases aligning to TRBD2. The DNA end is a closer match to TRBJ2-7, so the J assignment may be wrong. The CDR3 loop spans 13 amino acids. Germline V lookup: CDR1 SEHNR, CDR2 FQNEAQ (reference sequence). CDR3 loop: CATTSGGVGEQYF. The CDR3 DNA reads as TGTGCCACCACAAGCGGGGGCGTAGGCGAGCAGTACTTC.

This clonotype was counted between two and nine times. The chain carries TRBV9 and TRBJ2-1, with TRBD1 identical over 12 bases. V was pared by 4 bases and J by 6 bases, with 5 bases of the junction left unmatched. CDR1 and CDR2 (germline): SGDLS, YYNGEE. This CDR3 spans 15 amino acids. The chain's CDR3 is CASSLGTGGLNEQFF. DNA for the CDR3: TGTGCCAGCAGCCTCGGGACAGGGGGCCTCAATGAGCAGTTCTTC.

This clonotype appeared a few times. The CDR3, as DNA: TGTGCCACCAGCAGAGATCAAGGGGCTAGCACAGATACGCAGTATTTT. Its protein product is CATSRDQGASTDTQYF. V usage is TRBV15 and J usage is TRBJ2-3; D is possibly TRBD1 (5 bases). Per germline, CDR1 LNHNV and CDR2 YYDKDF (reference sequence). The CDR3 loop spans 16 amino acids. V lost 0 bases and J lost 0, with 10 bases in between.

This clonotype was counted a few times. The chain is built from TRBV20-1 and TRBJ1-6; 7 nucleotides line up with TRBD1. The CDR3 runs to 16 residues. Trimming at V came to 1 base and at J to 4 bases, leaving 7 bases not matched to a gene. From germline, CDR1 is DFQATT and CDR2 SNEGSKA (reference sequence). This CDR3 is CSARVQGPGYNSPLHF. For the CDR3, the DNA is TGCAGTGCTAGAGTACAGGGGCCGGGGTATAATTCACCCCTCCACTTT.